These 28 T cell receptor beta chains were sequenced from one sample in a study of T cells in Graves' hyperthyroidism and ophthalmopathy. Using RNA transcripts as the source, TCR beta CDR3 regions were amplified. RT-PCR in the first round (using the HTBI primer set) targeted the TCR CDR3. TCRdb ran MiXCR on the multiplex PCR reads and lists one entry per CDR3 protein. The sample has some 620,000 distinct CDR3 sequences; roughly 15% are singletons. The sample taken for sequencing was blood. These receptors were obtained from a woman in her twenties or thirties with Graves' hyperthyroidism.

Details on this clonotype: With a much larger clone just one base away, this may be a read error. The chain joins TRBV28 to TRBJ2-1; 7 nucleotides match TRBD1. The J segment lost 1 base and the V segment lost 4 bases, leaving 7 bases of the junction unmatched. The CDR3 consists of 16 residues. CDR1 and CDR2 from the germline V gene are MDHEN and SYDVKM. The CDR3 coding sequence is TGTGCCAGCAGTTCTCCAGGGGACAGTTCCTACAATGAGCAGTTCTTC. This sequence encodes CASSSPGDSSYNEQFF.

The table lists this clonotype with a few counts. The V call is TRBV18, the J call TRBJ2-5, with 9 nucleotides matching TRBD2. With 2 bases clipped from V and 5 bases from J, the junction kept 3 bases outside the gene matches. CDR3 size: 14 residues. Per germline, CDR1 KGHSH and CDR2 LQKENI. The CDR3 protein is CASSPNAGGETQYF. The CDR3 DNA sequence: TGTGCCAGCTCACCAAATGCGGGAGGGGAGACCCAGTACTTC.

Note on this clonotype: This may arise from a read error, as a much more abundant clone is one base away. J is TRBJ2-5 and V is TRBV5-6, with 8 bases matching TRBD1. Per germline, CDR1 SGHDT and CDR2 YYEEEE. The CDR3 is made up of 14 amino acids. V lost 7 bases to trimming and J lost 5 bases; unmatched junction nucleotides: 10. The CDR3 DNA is TGTGCCAGCGGCAGGCCAGGGGGCTGGGAGACCCAGTACTTC. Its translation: CASGRPGGWETQYF.

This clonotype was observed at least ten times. CDR3 DNA sequence: TGTGCCATCAGCCAAGACAGCGAGCAGTACTTC. Its translation: CAISQDSEQYF. V is TRBV10-3 and J is TRBJ2-7; D might be TRBD1 (5 bases). The CDR3 extends over 11 amino acids. Trimming left V 6 bases short and J 6 bases short, with 9 bases between. Germline V gives CDR1 ENHRY, CDR2 SYGVKD.

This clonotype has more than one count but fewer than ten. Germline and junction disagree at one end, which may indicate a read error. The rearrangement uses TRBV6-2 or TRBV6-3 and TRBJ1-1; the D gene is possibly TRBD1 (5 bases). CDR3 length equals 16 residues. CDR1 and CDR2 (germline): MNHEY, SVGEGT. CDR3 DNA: TGTGCCAGCAGTTACAGCAGGGACCAGATGAACGCTGAAGCTTTCTTT. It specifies CASSYSRDQMNAEAFF.

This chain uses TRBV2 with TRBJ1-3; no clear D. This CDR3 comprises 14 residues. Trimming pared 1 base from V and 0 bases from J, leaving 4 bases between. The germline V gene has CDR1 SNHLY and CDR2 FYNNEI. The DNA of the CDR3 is TGTGCCAGCAGTGAAGGCTCCTCTGGAAACACCATATATTTT. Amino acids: CASSEGSSGNTIYF.

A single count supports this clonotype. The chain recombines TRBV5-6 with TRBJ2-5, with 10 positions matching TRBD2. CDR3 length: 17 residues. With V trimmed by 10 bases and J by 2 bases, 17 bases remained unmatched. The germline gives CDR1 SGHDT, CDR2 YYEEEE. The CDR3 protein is CASKAWFSGRQQETQYF. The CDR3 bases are TGTGCCTCCAAAGCTTGGTTTAGCGGGAGGCAGCAAGAGACCCAGTACTTC.

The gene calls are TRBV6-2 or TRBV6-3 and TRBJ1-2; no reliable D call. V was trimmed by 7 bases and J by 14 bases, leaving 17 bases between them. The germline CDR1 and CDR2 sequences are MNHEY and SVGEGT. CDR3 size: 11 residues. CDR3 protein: CASNPKSSGTF. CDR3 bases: TGTGCCAGCAATCCCAAGTCGTCCGGAACCTTC.

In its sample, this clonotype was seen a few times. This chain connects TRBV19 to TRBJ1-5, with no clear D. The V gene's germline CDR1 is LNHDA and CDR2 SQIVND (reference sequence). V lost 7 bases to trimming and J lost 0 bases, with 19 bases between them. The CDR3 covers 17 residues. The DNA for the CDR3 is TGTGCCAGTACCTCGGGGAACGGGGTTTATAGCAATCAGCCCCAGCATTTT. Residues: CASTSGNGVYSNQPQHF.

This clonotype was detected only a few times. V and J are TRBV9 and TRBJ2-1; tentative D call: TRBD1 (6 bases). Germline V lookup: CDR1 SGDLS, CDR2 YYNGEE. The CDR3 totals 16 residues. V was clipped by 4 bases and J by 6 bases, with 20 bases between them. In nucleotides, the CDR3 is TGTGCCAGCAGCCAACTTGGGGGCCCTTCGTCCAATGAGCAGTTCTTC. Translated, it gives CASSQLGGPSSNEQFF.

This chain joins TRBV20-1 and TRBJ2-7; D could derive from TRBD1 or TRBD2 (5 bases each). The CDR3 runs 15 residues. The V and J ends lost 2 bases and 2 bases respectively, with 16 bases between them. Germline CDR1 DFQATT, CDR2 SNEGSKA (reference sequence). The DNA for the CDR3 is TGCAGTGCTAGATCCTCGGGACCCCAAACCTACGAGCAGTACTTC. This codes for CSARSSGPQTYEQYF.

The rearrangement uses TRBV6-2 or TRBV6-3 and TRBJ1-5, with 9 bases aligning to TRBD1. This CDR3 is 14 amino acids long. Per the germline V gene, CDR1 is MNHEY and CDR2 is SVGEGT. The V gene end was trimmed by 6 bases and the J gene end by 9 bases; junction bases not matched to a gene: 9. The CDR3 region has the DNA TGTGCCAGCAGCCGGGACAGGGATATCAGGCCCCAGCATTTT. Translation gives CASSRDRDIRPQHF.

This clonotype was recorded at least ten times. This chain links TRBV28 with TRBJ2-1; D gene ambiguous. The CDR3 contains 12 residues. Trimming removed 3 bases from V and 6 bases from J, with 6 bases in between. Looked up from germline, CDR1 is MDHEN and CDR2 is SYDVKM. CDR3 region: CASSFALNEQFF. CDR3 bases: TGTGCCAGCAGTTTTGCCCTCAATGAGCAGTTCTTC. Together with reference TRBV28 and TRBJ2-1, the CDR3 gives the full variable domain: DVKVTQSSRYLVKRTGEKVFLECVQDMDHENMFWYRQDPGLGLRLIYFSYDVKMKEKGDIPEGYSVSREKKERFSLILESASTNQTSMYLCASSFALNEQFFGPGTRLTVL.

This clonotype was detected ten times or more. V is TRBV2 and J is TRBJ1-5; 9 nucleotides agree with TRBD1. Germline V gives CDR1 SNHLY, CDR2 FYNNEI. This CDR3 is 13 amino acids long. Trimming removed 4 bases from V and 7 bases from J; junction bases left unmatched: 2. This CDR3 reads CASSGTGAQPQHF. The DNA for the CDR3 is TGTGCCAGCAGTGGGACAGGGGCGCAGCCCCAGCATTTT. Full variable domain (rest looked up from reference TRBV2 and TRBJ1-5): EPEVTQTPSHQVTQMGQEVILRCVPISNHLYFYWYRQILGQKVEFLVSFYNNEISEKSEIFDDQFSVERPDGSNFTLKIRSTKLEDSAMYFCASSGTGAQPQHFGDGTRLSIL.

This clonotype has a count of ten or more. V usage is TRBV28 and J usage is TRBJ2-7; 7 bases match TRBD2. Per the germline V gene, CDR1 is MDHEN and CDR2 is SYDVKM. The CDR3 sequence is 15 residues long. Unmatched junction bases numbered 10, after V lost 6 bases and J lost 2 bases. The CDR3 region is CASRDLAEDAYEQYF. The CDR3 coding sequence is TGTGCCAGCAGGGACCTAGCGGAAGACGCCTACGAGCAGTACTTC.

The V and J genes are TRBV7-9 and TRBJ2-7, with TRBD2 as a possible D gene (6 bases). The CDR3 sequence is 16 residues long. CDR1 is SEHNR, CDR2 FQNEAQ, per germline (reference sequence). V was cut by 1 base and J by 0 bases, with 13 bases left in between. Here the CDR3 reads CASSLGPPGLSYEQYF. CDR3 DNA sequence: TGTGCCAGCAGCTTAGGACCACCGGGACTCTCCTACGAGCAGTACTTC.

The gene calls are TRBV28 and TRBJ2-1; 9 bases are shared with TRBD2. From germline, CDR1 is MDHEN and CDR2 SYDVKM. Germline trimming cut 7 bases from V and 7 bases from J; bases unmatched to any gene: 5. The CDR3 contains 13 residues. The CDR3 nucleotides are TGTGCCAGCACGGCGGGAGGGCCAAATGAGCAGTTCTTC. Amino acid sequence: CASTAGGPNEQFF.

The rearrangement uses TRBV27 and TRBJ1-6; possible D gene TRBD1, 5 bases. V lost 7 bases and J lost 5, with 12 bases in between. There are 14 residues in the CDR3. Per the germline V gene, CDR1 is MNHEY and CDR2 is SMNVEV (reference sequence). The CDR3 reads CASTAGRNNSPLHF. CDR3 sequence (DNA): TGTGCCAGCACCGCGGGACGGAATAATTCACCCCTCCACTTT.

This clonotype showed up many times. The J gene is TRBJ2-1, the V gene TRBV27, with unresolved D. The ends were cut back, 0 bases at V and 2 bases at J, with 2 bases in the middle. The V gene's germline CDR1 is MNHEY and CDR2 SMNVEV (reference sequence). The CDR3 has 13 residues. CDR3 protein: CASSLSPYNEQFF. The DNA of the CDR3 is TGTGCCAGCAGTTTATCCCCCTACAATGAGCAGTTCTTC.

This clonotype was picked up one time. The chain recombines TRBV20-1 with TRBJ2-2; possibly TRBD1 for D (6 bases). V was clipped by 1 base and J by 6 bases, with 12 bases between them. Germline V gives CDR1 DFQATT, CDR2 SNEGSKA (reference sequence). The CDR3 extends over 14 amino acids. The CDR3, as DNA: TGCAGTGCTAGAGCCTACAGGGAGTCCGGGGAGCTGTTTTTT. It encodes CSARAYRESGELFF.

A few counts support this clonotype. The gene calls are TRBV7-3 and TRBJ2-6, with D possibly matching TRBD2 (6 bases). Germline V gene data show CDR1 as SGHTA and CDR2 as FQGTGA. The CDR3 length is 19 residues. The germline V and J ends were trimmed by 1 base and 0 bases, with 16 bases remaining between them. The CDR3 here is CASSLSRGGGVSGANVLTF. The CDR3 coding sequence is TGTGCCAGCAGCTTAAGTCGAGGAGGCGGGGTCTCTGGGGCCAACGTCCTGACTTTC. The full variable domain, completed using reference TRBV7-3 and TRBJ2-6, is GAGVSQTPSNKVTEKGKYVELRCDPISGHTALYWYRQSLGQGPEFLIYFQGTGAADDSGLPNDRFFAVRPEGSVSTLKIQRTERGDSAVYLCASSLSRGGGVSGANVLTFGAGSRLTVL.

Here the CDR3 DNA reads TGTGCCAGCAGCTTGGCGGACAGGGGACCCTACGAGCAGTACTTC. Its protein product is CASSLADRGPYEQYF. The chain combines TRBV7-2 with TRBJ2-7, with TRBD1 matching 9 bases. V trimming: 3 bases; J trimming: 2 bases; junction bases outside the gene matches: 5. This CDR3 has 15 amino acids. Germline V gives CDR1 SGHTA, CDR2 FQGNSA.

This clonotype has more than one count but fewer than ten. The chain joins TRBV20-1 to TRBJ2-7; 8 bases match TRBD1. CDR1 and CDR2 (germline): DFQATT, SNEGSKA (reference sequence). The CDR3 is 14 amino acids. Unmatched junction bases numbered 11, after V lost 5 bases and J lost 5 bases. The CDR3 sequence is CSAGPGQGTDEQYF. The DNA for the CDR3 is TGCAGTGCTGGCCCAGGACAGGGTACGGACGAGCAGTACTTC.

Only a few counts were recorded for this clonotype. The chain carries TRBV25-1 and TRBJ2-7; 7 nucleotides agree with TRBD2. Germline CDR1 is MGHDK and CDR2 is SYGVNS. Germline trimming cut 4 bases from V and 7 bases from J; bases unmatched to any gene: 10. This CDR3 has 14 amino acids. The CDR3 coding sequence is TGTGCCAGCAGTGTGCGGGCGGGAGTGGGTGAGCAGTACTTC. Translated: CASSVRAGVGEQYF.

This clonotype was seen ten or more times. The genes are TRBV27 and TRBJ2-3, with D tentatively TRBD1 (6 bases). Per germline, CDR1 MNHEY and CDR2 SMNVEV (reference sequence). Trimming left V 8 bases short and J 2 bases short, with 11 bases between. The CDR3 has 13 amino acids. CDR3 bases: TGTGCCAGCCGTGGGGGCTTCACAGATACGCAGTATTTT. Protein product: CASRGGFTDTQYF.

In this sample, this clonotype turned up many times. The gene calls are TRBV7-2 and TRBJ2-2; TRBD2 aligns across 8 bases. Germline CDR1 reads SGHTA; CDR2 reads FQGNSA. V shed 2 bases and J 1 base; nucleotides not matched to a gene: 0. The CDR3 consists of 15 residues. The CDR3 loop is CASSLSGRNTGELFF. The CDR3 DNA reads TGTGCCAGCAGCTTAAGCGGGAGGAACACCGGGGAGCTGTTTTTT.

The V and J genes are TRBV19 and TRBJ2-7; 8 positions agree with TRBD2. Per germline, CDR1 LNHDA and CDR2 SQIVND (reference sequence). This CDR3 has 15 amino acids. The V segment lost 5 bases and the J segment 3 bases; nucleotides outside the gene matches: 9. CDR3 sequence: CASSAGTSLGYEQYF. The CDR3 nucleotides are TGTGCCAGTAGTGCCGGGACTAGTCTTGGCTACGAGCAGTACTTC.

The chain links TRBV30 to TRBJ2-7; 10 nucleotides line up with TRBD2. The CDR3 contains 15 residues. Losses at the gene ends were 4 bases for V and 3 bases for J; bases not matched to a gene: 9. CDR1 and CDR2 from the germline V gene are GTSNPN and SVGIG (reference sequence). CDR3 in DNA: TGTGCCTGGAATGAAGGACTAGCGGCAAGCTACGAGCAGTACTTC. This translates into CAWNEGLAASYEQYF.